Each of the 25 T cell receptor beta chains below was sequenced from the same sample in a study of T cells in Graves' hyperthyroidism and ophthalmopathy. RNA transcripts gave rise to amplified TCR beta CDR3 regions. HTBI primers drove first-round RT-PCR of the TCR CDR3. TCRdb independently ran MiXCR on the multiplex PCR reads; one entry per CDR3 protein. The table records approximately 370,000 distinct CDR3 sequences, about a sixth of them present only once. The specimen was blood. The receptors here all came from a woman under 40 with Graves' hyperthyroidism that later progressed to Graves' ophthalmopathy.

This clonotype was seen repeatedly, ten times or more. This chain uses TRBV12-3 or TRBV12-4 with TRBJ2-7, with 10 bases lining up with TRBD1. This CDR3 has 14 residues. J lost 5 bases, V lost 5 bases, and 6 bases had no gene match. The CDR3 is CASSPGQGVDEQYF. The CDR3 DNA reads TGTGCCAGCAGTCCCGGACAGGGGGTCGACGAGCAGTACTTC.

This clonotype was seen many times. The chain is built from TRBV2 and TRBJ2-1, with D possibly being TRBD2 (6 bases). V was trimmed by 4 bases and J by 9 bases, leaving 7 bases between them. Per germline, CDR1 SNHLY and CDR2 FYNNEI. This CDR3 spans 11 amino acids. The CDR3 region is CASSGGVEQFF. CDR3 nucleotide sequence: TGTGCCAGCAGTGGCGGGGTTGAGCAGTTCTTC.

Ten or more counts support this clonotype. The chain is built from TRBV29-1 and TRBJ2-5, with 7 bases matching TRBD1. The CDR3 has 16 residues. Losses at the gene ends were 5 bases for V and 2 bases for J; bases not matched to a gene: 14. Germline V CDR1 and CDR2: SQVTM, ANQGSEA. DNA of the CDR3: TGCAGCGTTCCCGCGGCCGGGACAGAGTATCAAGAGACCCAGTACTTC. This sequence encodes CSVPAAGTEYQETQYF. The whole variable domain, filled in from reference TRBV29-1 and TRBJ2-5, reads SAVISQKPSRDICQRGTSLTIQCQVDSQVTMMFWYRQQPGQSLTLIATANQGSEATYESGFVIDKFPISRPNLTFSTLTVSNMSPEDSSIYLCSVPAAGTEYQETQYFGPGTRLLVL.

Concerning this clonotype: A much larger clone lies one base from this, so it may be a read error. The V call is TRBV29-1, the J call TRBJ2-3, with TRBD2 matching over 9 bases. Germline-derived CDR1 and CDR2 are SQVTM and ANQGSEA. The CDR3 is 14 residues long. The CDR3 region is CGATTSGYTDTQYF. CDR3 sequence (DNA): TGCGGCGCAACAACTAGCGGGTACACAGATACGCAGTATTTT.

This clonotype came up many times. The chain links TRBV12-3 or TRBV12-4 to TRBJ1-1, with D unclear. The CDR3 runs 14 residues. Trimming cost V 5 bases and J 3 bases, with 13 bases left between them. The CDR3 sequence is CASSPAGFYTEAFF. In DNA form, the CDR3 reads TGTGCCAGCAGTCCGGCGGGTTTTTACACTGAAGCTTTCTTT.

This clonotype was seen ten or more times. The chain employs TRBV5-1 and TRBJ2-3; weak D call: TRBD2 (6 bases). CDR1 SGHRS and CDR2 YFSETQ come from the germline V gene. V was trimmed by 0 bases and J by 5 bases, leaving 10 bases between them. The CDR3 contains 14 residues. DNA for the CDR3: TGCGCCAGCAGCTTGGCCGTGGGAGGAGATACGCAGTATTTT. It yields the protein CASSLAVGGDTQYF.

In its sample, this clonotype was seen many times. The rearrangement links TRBV24-1 to TRBJ1-5, with a tentative D call TRBD1 (6 bases). Trimming pared 3 bases from V and 4 bases from J, leaving 9 bases between. CDR3 length: 14 residues. The germline gives CDR1 KGHDR, CDR2 SFDVKD. The CDR3 reads CATSDVTGNQPQHF. The CDR3 DNA is TGTGCCACCAGTGATGTAACAGGGAATCAGCCCCAGCATTTT.

This clonotype has a count of ten or more. This rearrangement joins TRBV6-1 to TRBJ1-5; 7 bases fit TRBD1. This CDR3 has 15 residues. V trimming: 6 bases; J trimming: 3 bases; junction bases outside the gene matches: 8. Germline assignment: CDR1 MNHNS and CDR2 SASEGT. CDR3 in amino acids: CASSALQGINQPQHF. For the CDR3, the DNA is TGTGCCAGCAGCGCCTTACAGGGGATCAATCAGCCCCAGCATTTT.

This clonotype came up a few times. This chain links TRBV20-1 with TRBJ2-4; D could derive from TRBD1 or TRBD2 (6 bases each). Germline-derived CDR1 and CDR2 are DFQATT and SNEGSKA (reference sequence). With 0 bases removed from V and 8 bases from J, the gap between germline ends came to 14 bases. CDR3 length equals 14 residues. CDR3 bases: TGCAGTGCTAGAGACTTCCGGGGGCATCACATTCAGTACTTC. This translates into CSARDFRGHHIQYF.

This clonotype was detected ten times or more. The rearrangement joins TRBV7-9 to TRBJ1-1; 7 bases line up with TRBD1. Germline values: CDR1 SEHNR, CDR2 FQNEAQ (reference sequence). CDR3 length equals 14 residues. V shed 4 bases and J 3 bases; nucleotides not matched to a gene: 5. CDR3 coding DNA: TGTGCCAGCAGCTACCCCACAGGGGACACTGAAGCTTTCTTT. Its translation is CASSYPTGDTEAFF.

This clonotype turned up a few times. This chain links TRBV11-2 with TRBJ2-7; a weak D match, TRBD1 (6 bases). The CDR3 is 14 amino acids. Germline assignment: CDR1 SGHAT and CDR2 FQNNGV. The V end lost 3 bases, the J end lost 3 bases, and 12 bases lay between the germline ends. The CDR3 sequence: CASSLGARDYEQYF. CDR3 in DNA: TGTGCCAGCAGCTTGGGGGCAAGGGACTACGAGCAGTACTTC.

Many counts were recorded for this clonotype. The rearrangement uses TRBV20-1 and TRBJ1-2, with D perhaps TRBD1 (6 bases). Trimming stripped 3 bases from V and 7 bases from J, with 21 bases between. This CDR3 has 15 amino acids. The germline gives CDR1 DFQATT, CDR2 SNEGSKA (reference sequence). CDR3 DNA: TGCAGTGCTAGTATCCTCGGTGGGGGGCCGGGTGGCTACACCTTC. This codes for CSASILGGGPGGYTF.

This clonotype was observed many times. This chain joins TRBV3-1 and TRBJ1-1; perhaps TRBD1 as D (6 bases). The CDR3 runs to 14 residues. CDR1 LGHDT and CDR2 YNNKEL come from the germline V gene (reference sequence). Trimming stripped 1 base from V and 5 bases from J, with 11 bases between. This CDR3 reads CASSQGQAGTEAFF. CDR3 coding DNA: TGTGCCAGCAGCCAAGGACAGGCGGGGACTGAAGCTTTCTTT.

The chain carries TRBV20-1 and TRBJ1-2, with TRBD1 identical over 10 bases. CDR1 DFQATT and CDR2 SNEGSKA come from the germline V gene (reference sequence). Trimming cost V 8 bases and J 6 bases; bases outside gene matches: 9. The CDR3 loop spans 13 amino acids. Here the CDR3 DNA reads TGCAGTCCCCCCCGGGACAGGGGAGATGGCTACACCTTC. Amino acids: CSPPRDRGDGYTF.

This clonotype occurred many times. The chain recombines TRBV5-1 with TRBJ2-1; TRBD1 might be the D (5 bases). Germline V gene data show CDR1 as SGHRS and CDR2 as YFSETQ. The CDR3 contains 13 residues. With 1 base removed from V and 8 bases from J, the gap between germline ends came to 10 bases. CDR3 nucleotide sequence: TGCGCCAGCAGCTTGCAGGGCCGGGATGAGCAGTTCTTC. Encoded protein: CASSLQGRDEQFF.

This clonotype was found a few times. CDR3 sequence: CAGRNRDYYEQYF. In DNA form, the CDR3 reads TGTGCCGGGAGAAACAGGGATTATTACGAGCAGTACTTC. The chain carries TRBV19 and TRBJ2-7; D possibly corresponds to TRBD1 (6 bases). The CDR3 sequence is 13 residues long. Trimming removed 11 bases from V and 4 bases from J, with 18 bases in between. Germline V CDR1 and CDR2: LNHDA, SQIVND (reference sequence). The full variable domain, its missing parts supplied by reference TRBV19 and TRBJ2-7, is DGGITQSPKYLFRKEGQNVTLSCEQNLNHDAMYWYRQDPGQGLRLIYYSQIVNDFQKGDIAEGYSVSREKKESFPLTVTSAQKNPTAFYLCAGRNRDYYEQYFGPGTRLTVT.

The chain has TRBV20-1 and TRBJ2-1; TRBD1 aligns across 10 bases. V dropped 0 bases and J dropped 5; count of bases not matched to a gene: 7. Germline V gene lookup returns CDR1 DFQATT and CDR2 SNEGSKA (reference sequence). The CDR3 consists of 16 residues. The CDR3 DNA reads TGCAGTGCTAGAGACCGGGACAGGGGTTTGCACAATGAGCAGTTCTTC. Protein product: CSARDRDRGLHNEQFF.

This clonotype was seen at least ten times. The chain is built from TRBV9 and TRBJ2-7; tentative D call: TRBD1 (6 bases). V was pared by 3 bases and J by 0 bases, with 13 bases between. Germline V gene lookup returns CDR1 SGDLS and CDR2 YYNGEE. This CDR3 is built from 15 residues. This CDR3 is CASSASGHSSYEQYF. The CDR3 DNA reads as TGTGCCAGCAGCGCGTCGGGACATAGCTCCTACGAGCAGTACTTC.

The V and J genes are TRBV12-3 or TRBV12-4 and TRBJ2-7; 9 nucleotides agree with TRBD2. This CDR3 region has 16 residues. Trimming cost V 4 bases and J 6 bases; bases outside gene matches: 13. The CDR3 spells CASSSQLAGAPSEQYF. The CDR3 DNA follows: TGTGCCAGCAGTTCCCAGTTAGCGGGAGCCCCTAGCGAGCAGTACTTC.

This clonotype was picked up a small number of times. The genes are TRBV9 and TRBJ1-2; D call uncertain. The V gene lost 4 bases and the J gene lost 0 bases, with 10 bases spanning the gap. CDR3 length equals 14 residues. The germline V gene encodes CDR1 SGDLS and CDR2 YYNGEE. For the CDR3, the DNA is TGTGCCAGCAGCTTGGATGCAGCTAACTATGGCTACACCTTC. This encodes CASSLDAANYGYTF.

The CDR3 is CASSPSRDSHGYTF. Here the CDR3 DNA reads TGTGCCAGCTCACCAAGCCGGGACAGCCATGGCTACACCTTC. This chain joins TRBV18 and TRBJ1-2, with 7 nucleotides matching TRBD1. This CDR3 comprises 14 residues. J lost 6 bases, V lost 2 bases, and 6 bases had no gene match. CDR1 is KGHSH and CDR2 is LQKENI in the germline V gene.

At least ten counts were recorded for this clonotype. V is TRBV12-3 or TRBV12-4 and J is TRBJ1-1; D unclear. CDR3 length: 13 residues. Trimming took off 6 bases at V and 5 bases at J, with 13 bases between the two ends. The CDR3 bases are TGTGCCAGCAGCCATCAGAGGACGACTGAAGCTTTCTTT. Encoded protein: CASSHQRTTEAFF.

This clonotype was counted many times. This chain links TRBV5-1 with TRBJ2-3; D possibly corresponds to TRBD2 (6 bases). V was cut by 3 bases and J by 5 bases, with 10 bases left in between. The CDR3 runs 13 residues. Germline V gene sequence: CDR1 SGHRS, CDR2 YFSETQ. The CDR3 nucleotides are TGCGCCAGCAGCTACGGGAGTGGAGATACGCAGTATTTT. It yields the protein CASSYGSGDTQYF.

There are many counts of this clonotype. This sequence joins TRBV7-2 and TRBJ2-7, with TRBD1 matching over 9 bases. The CDR3 has 16 amino acids. Germline CDR1 SGHTA, CDR2 FQGNSA. Trimming removed 3 bases from V and 4 bases from J; junction bases left unmatched: 10. This chain's CDR3 is CASSLGPGQGGYEQYF. For the CDR3, the DNA is TGTGCCAGCAGCTTGGGACCGGGACAGGGAGGATACGAGCAGTACTTC.

This clonotype has just a few counts. J is TRBJ1-3 and V is TRBV4-1; D is unclear. V dropped 1 base and J dropped 0 bases, with 7 bases sitting between them. Germline CDR1 is MGHRA and CDR2 is YSYEKL. This CDR3 region has 15 residues. The CDR3 loop is CASSQAFTSGNTIYF. The CDR3 region has the DNA TGCGCCAGCAGCCAAGCCTTCACCTCTGGAAACACCATATATTTT.